This TCR beta chain was sequenced for a study of T cell responses to AZD1222 COVID-19 vaccine. General study findings and limits: Repertoires were collected only later (after the peak T cell response had occurred). Spike-specific TCR breadth and depth rose after two AZD1222 doses. White British donors predominated, females outnumbered males, and clonal diversity was possibly underestimated.

TCRdb keeps only in-frame clones here, not all; method: immunoSEQ multiplex PCR. The table shows roughly 150,000 clones, with approximately 90% occurring only once. The germline V gene has CDR1 MNHEY and CDR2 SVGAGI. Trimming stripped 4 bases from V and 4 bases from J, with 10 bases between. This CDR3 contains 13 residues. As concerns this clone: Its target is not known.

Sequenced here: peripheral blood, sampled 28 days after the second AZD1222 dose. This receptor was identified in an adult who received the AZD1222 COVID-19 vaccine. The chain has TRBV6-5 and TRBJ1-2; D gene ambiguous. CDR3 region: CASSFSRSYGYTF. DNA of the CDR3: TGTGCCAGCAGTTTCTCTAGATCCTATGGCTACACCTTC.